This record covers a single T cell receptor (beta chain). The data belong to a study of blood T cell repertoires in COVID-19. Study overall: Spain, Italy and the United States supplied samples that represented acute and convalescent COVID-19. PBMCs, B-cell-depleted T cells, or T cells were the source of the cDNA or gDNA that made up the material.

Under the authors' procedure: Nucleated cell number was recorded as an estimate derived from reference gene primer amplification. Assay used: immunoSEQ multiplex PCR; TCRdb lists only in-frame clones, some missing. Clonal size and the V and J genes are those of that table, whereas D and trimming came from the DNA. The sample holds more than 6,500 clones, 75% to 90% seen once. CDR3 length: 18 residues. J gave up 8 bases and V 8 bases, and 22 bases lay outside the gene matches. The germline gives CDR1 MGHDK, CDR2 SYGVNS. The receptor comes from a human donor in a cohort sampled during active COVID-19. This chain joins TRBV25-1 and TRBJ2-1, with 9 bases fitting TRBD2. Sample: peripheral blood. The CDR3 DNA reads TGTGCCAGCTATATCGGGGGCCGGCGGGAGGGCCGTAGCCATGAGCAGTTCTTC. It specifies CASYIGGRREGRSHEQFF.